The TCR beta chain described here comes from a study of cytomegalovirus exposure and HLA in healthy donors. Trimming took 7 bases from V and 7 from J; bases not matched to a gene: 13. The CDR3 length is 15 residues. CDR1 and CDR2 from the germline V gene are MNHEY and SVGAGI. Method: immunoSEQ multiplex PCR; TCRdb's copy keeps in-frame clones and lacks some. This table holds 150,000 to 200,000 clones, 86% found once. The sequence was obtained from a young woman in good health and CMV-seronegative. The rearrangement uses TRBV6-5 and TRBJ1-2; 9 bases line up with TRBD1. The source material was PBMCs. CDR3 residues: CASISHLTGGSGYTF. The CDR3, as DNA: TGTGCCAGCATCTCTCACCTTACAGGGGGCAGTGGCTACACCTTC.